The sample holds one count of the clone carrying this T cell receptor beta chain. The antigen remains unidentified. Within the sample, other DNA sequences also encode this same CDR3. These data are taken from a study of cytomegalovirus exposure and HLA in healthy donors. The study, taken as a whole, reports: Highly shared variants forming one cluster were likely a sequencing artifact. In a later analysis, common viral pathogens appeared linked to several of the most significant clusters.

The germline V gene has CDR1 SQVTM and CDR2 ANQGSEA. This CDR3 is 11 amino acids long. Between the trimmed V and J ends, which lost 6 bases and 3 bases, there was a span of 9 bases. The PCR contained 60 Vbeta and 13 Jbeta primers. Sequencing used immunoSEQ multiplex PCR; TCRdb keeps in-frame clones, though not all of them. The data contain 77,000 or so clones, under 80% of them singletons. The receptor was derived from a man in his forties in good health and CMV-seronegative. The chain is built from TRBV29-1 and TRBJ2-7; TRBD1 might be the D (6 bases). Sequenced sample: PBMCs. The CDR3 here is CSVQGYYEQYF. The CDR3 DNA sequence: TGCAGCGTACAGGGTTACTACGAGCAGTACTTC.